The 9 T cell receptor beta chains below all came from one sample that was sequenced in a study of blood T cell repertoires in COVID-19. The table came from immunoSEQ multiplex PCR; TCRdb's copy has only in-frame clones and leaves some out. The table lists about 50,000 clones, under 90% of them singletons. The sample comprised peripheral blood. The receptors here all came from a woman aged 55-70 years with acute or convalescent COVID-19.

The V gene is TRBV14, the J gene TRBJ2-5, with D perhaps matching TRBD2 (6 bases). The CDR3 totals 15 residues. Trimming pared 3 bases from V and 9 bases from J, leaving 20 bases between. Germline V CDR1 and CDR2: SGHDN, FVKESK. For the CDR3, the DNA is TGTGCCAGCAGCCAGTGGCGGGGAAGCTCCAGGGCCCAGTACTTC. This codes for CASSQWRGSSRAQYF.

This clone was observed a few times. CDR3 DNA sequence: TGTGCCGGGTCACAGGGGGCAGGGAATCAGCCCCAGCATTTT. Protein product: CAGSQGAGNQPQHF. The chain has TRBV6-5 and TRBJ1-5, with 9 bases that match TRBD1. The CDR3 is 14 amino acids. V lost 11 bases and J lost 4; bases outside the gene matches: 9. CDR1 and CDR2 from the germline V gene are MNHEY and SVGAGI.

This clone has a single count. This chain connects TRBV5-5 to TRBJ2-3, with a weak D call TRBD2 (5 bases). V was cut by 5 bases and J by 6 bases, with 22 bases left in between. The CDR3 loop spans 16 amino acids. Germline V gene sequence: CDR1 SGHKS, CDR2 YYEKEE (reference sequence). The CDR3 sequence is CASSLSGTPGGDTQYF. The CDR3 bases are TGTGCCAGCAGTCTCAGTGGTACCCCAGGAGGTGATACGCAGTATTTT.

The chain has TRBV3-1 (or the pseudogene TRBV3-2) and TRBJ1-5; D call uncertain. Germline CDR1 and CDR2: LGHDT and YNNKEL (reference sequence). The CDR3 is made up of 12 amino acids. Trimming cost V 3 bases and J 3 bases, with 3 bases left between them. CDR3 sequence (DNA): TGTGCCAGCAGCCACTACAATCAGCCCCAGCATTTT. It yields the protein CASSHYNQPQHF.

The rearrangement uses TRBV28 and TRBJ2-3, with D possibly matching TRBD2 (5 bases). V was trimmed by 6 bases and J by 4 bases, leaving 11 bases between them. The germline V gene encodes CDR1 MDHEN and CDR2 SYDVKM. This CDR3 region has 13 residues. The CDR3, as DNA: TGTGCCAGCAGGGGGTGGCGGGCAGATACGCAGTATTTT. As protein: CASRGWRADTQYF.

A few counts support this clone. The chain is built from TRBV9 and TRBJ2-1; 9 nucleotides agree with TRBD2. V trimming: 0 bases; J trimming: 5 bases; junction bases outside the gene matches: 3. This CDR3 contains 15 residues. Germline CDR1 SGDLS, CDR2 YYNGEE. The CDR3 bases are TGTGCCAGCAGCGTAGCTAGCGGGACCCACAATGAGCAGTTCTTC. Amino acids: CASSVASGTHNEQFF.

The chain carries TRBV27 and TRBJ1-5; D is uncertain. Germline CDR1 and CDR2: MNHEY and SMNVEV (reference sequence). This CDR3 comprises 15 residues. The V gene lost 4 bases and the J gene lost 4 bases, with 14 bases spanning the gap. As DNA, the CDR3 is TGTGCCAGCAGTTCGTCTAATGGGCAGAATCAGCCCCAGCATTTT. It translates to CASSSSNGQNQPQHF.

This chain connects TRBV9 to TRBJ2-6; tentatively, D is TRBD1 (5 bases). This CDR3 is built from 16 residues. From germline, CDR1 is SGDLS and CDR2 YYNGEE. Trimming cost V 2 bases and J 0 bases, with 9 bases left between them. The CDR3 DNA reads TGTGCCAGCAGCGTCTCAGGGAACTCTGGGGCCAACGTCCTGACTTTC. This sequence encodes CASSVSGNSGANVLTF. Full variable domain (missing parts from reference TRBV9 and TRBJ2-6): DSGVTQTPKHLITATGQRVTLRCSPRSGDLSVYWYQQSLDQGLQFLIQYYNGEERAKGNILERFSAQQFPDLHSELNLSSLELGDSALYFCASSVSGNSGANVLTFGAGSRLTVL.

The chain combines TRBV10-3 with TRBJ2-7; the D gene is possibly TRBD2 (6 bases). CDR1 and CDR2 from the germline V gene are ENHRY and SYGVKD. Trimming took 8 bases from V and 4 from J, leaving 9 bases between them. The CDR3 has 11 residues. This chain's CDR3 is CAIGAGYEQYF. The CDR3 DNA is TGTGCCATCGGGGCGGGGTACGAGCAGTACTTC.